The text below deals with one T cell receptor beta chain. Its antigen is still unknown. No base-level quality is on record; no much larger clone is a single base apart. V is trimmed back by 10 bases and J by 4 bases, and the junction contains 11 bases that no gene match accounts for. The germline V gene gives CDR1 as SGHTS and CDR2 as YDEGEE. The CDR3 sequence holds 14 residues, the cysteine and phenylalanine included. Only the CDR3 portion is preserved as DNA: 42 bases, with reading frame beginning at the first base. The sample originates from a study of blood T cell repertoires in COVID-19 (dated by TCRdb to the early 2020s). With regard to the full study: Collaborator samples came from the United States, Italy and Spain and covered acute and convalescent phases of COVID-19. The material from the prospective study consisted of cDNA or gDNA derived from T cells, B-cell-depleted T cells, or PBMCs. Deeply sampled blood TCRbeta repertoires from subjects exposed to, actively infected with, or recovered from COVID-19 were included in the dataset. The repertoires were released in a freely available public database intended as a resource for research on the immune response to SARS-CoV-2. Samples came from the ongoing ImmuneRACE study (first 160 participants) plus 1,254 subjects from 6 global collaborators. Nearly every sample came with metadata listing a de-identified subject ID, COVID-19 status, age in years and sex. Where available, HLA class I and class II types were obtained from metadata supplied by the sample provider rather than from assay-based typing.

TCRbeta CDR3 regions were amplified from genomic DNA using the immunoSEQ Assay, a bias-controlled multiplex PCR. On the study's bioinformatics: Within the assay, amplification of reference gene primers was used to estimate how many nucleated cells each sample contained. Sequence reads were collapsed and filtered to measure the absolute abundance of every unique TCRbeta CDR3 rearrangement. For each sample, productive Simpson clonality was calculated as the square root of Simpson's diversity index over productive rearrangements. What TCRdb holds here is the immuneACCESS table cut down to in-frame rearrangements. Part of the clones is not present; checked against another copy, under half of the missing clones reflect an unresolved V gene, and the others are unexplained. Clone size and V and J calls were adopted from that table, with D and trimming inferred from the DNA. For this sample the table gives 150,000 or so clones, of which approximately 84% were detected only once. Approximately 3.8% of the sample is taken by the ten largest.

The collaborating institutions used their own protocols to collect whole blood in K2EDTA tubes. For TCRbeta analysis, collaborators shipped samples in one of three forms: frozen whole blood, isolated PBMCs, or DNA extracted from either of those sample types. Paper-wide results and their limitations: The quantity of clinical and demographic metadata differed by source and by participant and was supplied without curation.

This receptor was taken from a woman aged 55-69 years with acute or convalescent COVID-19. The sequencing sample was made of peripheral blood. This chain joins TRBV5-8 to TRBJ1-3, and 7 junctional nucleotides match TRBD1. The nucleotide sequence reads as follows: TGTGCCCCCGATAGGCAGGGGGTCGGAAACACCATATATTTT. Protein translation: CAPDRQGVGNTIYF.